The T cell receptor beta chain described here comes from a study of beta chain features in type 1 diabetes. General study points: Patients' naive, central memory and regulatory TCRB repertoires appeared more alike than those of healthy donors. Fewer junction insertions and more nucleotide deletions appeared in type 1 diabetes patients.

In germline, CDR1 is LGHNA, CDR2 YSLEER. Trimming left V 0 bases short and J 1 base short, with 7 bases between. The CDR3 runs 15 residues. Sequenced material consisted of expressed TCRB transcripts (all of the isolated RNA was reverse transcribed). This table comes from immunoSEQ multiplex PCR, and its TCRdb copy is limited to in-frame clones, with some not included. The sample consists of about 220,000 clones, under 13% of them appearing once. Concerning this clone itself: The antigen is undetermined.

Sequenced input: central memory CD4+ T cells from blood. This sequence originates from a man aged 18 to 30 in good health. The rearrangement joins TRBV4-3 to TRBJ2-1; D may match TRBD1 or TRBD2 (5 bases each). CDR3 residues: CASSQEGRSYNEQFF. The CDR3 coding sequence is TGCGCCAGCAGCCAAGAGGGACGGTCCTACAATGAGCAGTTCTTC.